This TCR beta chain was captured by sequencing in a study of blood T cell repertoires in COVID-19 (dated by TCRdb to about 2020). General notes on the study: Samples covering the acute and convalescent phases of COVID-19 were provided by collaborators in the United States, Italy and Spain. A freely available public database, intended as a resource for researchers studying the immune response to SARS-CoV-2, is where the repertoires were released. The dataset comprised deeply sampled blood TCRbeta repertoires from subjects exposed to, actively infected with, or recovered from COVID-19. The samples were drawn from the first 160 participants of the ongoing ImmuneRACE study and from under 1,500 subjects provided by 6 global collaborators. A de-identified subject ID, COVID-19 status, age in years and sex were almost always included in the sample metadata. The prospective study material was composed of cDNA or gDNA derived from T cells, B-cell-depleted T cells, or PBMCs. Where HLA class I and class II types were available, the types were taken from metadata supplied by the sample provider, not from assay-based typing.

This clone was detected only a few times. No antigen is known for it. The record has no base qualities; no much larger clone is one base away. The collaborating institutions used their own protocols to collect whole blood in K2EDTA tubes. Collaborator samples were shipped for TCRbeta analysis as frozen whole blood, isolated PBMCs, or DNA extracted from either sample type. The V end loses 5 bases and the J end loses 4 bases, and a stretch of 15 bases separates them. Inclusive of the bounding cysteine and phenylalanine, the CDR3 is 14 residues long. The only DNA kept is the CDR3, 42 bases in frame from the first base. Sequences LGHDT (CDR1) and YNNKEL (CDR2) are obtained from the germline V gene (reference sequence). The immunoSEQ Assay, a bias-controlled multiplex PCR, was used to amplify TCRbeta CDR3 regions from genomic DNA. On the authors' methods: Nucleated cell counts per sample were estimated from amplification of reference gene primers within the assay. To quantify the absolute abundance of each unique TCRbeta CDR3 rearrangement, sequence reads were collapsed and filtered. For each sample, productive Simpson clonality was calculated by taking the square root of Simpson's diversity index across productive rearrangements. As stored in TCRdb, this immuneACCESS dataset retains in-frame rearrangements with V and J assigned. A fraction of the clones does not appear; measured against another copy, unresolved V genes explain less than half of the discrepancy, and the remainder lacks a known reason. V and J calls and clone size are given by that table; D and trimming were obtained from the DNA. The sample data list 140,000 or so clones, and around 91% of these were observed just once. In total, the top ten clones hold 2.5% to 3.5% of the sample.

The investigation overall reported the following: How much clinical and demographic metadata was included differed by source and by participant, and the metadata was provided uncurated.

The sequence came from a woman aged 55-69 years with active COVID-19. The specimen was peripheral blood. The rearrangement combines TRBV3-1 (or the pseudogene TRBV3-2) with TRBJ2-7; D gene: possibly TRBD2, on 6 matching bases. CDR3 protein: CASSSTSGQYEQYF. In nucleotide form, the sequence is TGTGCCAGCAGCTCGACTAGTGGGCAATACGAGCAGTACTTC.